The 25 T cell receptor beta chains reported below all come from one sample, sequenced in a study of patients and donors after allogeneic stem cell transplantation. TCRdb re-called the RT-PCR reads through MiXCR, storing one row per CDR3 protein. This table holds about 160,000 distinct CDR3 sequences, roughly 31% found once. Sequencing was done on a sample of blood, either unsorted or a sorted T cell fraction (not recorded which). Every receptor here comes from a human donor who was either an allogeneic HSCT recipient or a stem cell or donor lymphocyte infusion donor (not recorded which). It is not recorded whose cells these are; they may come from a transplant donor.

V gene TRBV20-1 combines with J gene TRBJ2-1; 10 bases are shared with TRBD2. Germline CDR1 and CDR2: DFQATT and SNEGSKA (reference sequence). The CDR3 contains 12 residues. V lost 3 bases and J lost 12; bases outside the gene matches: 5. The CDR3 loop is CSARLAGEVQFF. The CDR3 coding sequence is TGCAGTGCTAGGCTAGCGGGAGAGGTGCAGTTCTTC.

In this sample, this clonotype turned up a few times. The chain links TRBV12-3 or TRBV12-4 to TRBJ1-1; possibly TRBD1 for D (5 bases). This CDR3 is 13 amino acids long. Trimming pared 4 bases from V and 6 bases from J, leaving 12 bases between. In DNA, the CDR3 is TGTGCCAGCAGTTCGACGGGCAGGGCTGAAGCTTTCTTT. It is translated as CASSSTGRAEAFF.

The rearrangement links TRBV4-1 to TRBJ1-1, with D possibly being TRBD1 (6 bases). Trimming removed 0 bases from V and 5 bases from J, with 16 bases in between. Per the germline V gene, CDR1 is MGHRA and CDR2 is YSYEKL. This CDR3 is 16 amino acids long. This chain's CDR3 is CASSQDWGRGGTEAFF. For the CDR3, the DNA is TGCGCCAGCAGCCAAGATTGGGGCAGGGGAGGGACTGAAGCTTTCTTT.

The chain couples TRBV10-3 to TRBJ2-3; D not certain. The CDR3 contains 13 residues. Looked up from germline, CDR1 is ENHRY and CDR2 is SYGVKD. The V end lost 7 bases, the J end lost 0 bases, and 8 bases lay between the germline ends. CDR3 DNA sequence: TGTGCCATCAATCCCGGTAGCACAGATACGCAGTATTTT. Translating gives CAINPGSTDTQYF.

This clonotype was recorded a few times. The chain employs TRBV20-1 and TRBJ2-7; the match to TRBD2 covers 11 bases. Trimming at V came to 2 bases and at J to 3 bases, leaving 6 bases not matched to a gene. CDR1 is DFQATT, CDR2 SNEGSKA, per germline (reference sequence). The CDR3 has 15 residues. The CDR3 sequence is CSARTPLAGVYEQYF. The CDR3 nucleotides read TGCAGTGCTAGAACCCCACTAGCGGGAGTCTACGAGCAGTACTTC.

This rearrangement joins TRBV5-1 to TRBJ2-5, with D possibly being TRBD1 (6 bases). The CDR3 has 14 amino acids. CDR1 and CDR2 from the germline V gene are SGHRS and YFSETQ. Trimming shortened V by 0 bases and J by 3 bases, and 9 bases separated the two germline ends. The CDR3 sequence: CASSLGQDEETQYF. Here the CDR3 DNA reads TGCGCCAGCAGCTTGGGACAGGACGAAGAGACCCAGTACTTC.

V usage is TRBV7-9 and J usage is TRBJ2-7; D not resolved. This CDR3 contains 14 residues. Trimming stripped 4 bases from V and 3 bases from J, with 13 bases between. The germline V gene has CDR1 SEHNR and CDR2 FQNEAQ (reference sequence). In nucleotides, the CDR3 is TGTGCCAGCAGCTCTGCTAATAGGTTCTACGAGCAGTACTTC. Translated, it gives CASSSANRFYEQYF.

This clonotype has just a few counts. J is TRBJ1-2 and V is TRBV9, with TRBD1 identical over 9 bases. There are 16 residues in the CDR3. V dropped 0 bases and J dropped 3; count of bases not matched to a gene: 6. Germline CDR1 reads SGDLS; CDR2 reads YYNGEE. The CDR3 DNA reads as TGTGCCAGCAGCGTAGGTACAGGGGGCATTGACTATGGCTACACCTTC. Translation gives CASSVGTGGIDYGYTF.

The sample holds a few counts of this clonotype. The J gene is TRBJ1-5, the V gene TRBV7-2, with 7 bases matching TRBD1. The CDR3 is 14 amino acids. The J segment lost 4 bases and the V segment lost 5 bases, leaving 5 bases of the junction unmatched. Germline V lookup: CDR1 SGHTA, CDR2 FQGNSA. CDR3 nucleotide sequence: TGTGCCAGCAGCCCAAACAGGGGTAATCAGCCCCAGCATTTT. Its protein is CASSPNRGNQPQHF.

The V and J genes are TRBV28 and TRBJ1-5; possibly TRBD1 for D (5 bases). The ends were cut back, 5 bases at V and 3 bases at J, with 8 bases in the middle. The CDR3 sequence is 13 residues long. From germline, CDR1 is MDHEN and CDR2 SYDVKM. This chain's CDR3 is CASSTGNNQPQHF. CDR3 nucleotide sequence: TGTGCCAGCAGTACAGGAAACAATCAGCCCCAGCATTTT.

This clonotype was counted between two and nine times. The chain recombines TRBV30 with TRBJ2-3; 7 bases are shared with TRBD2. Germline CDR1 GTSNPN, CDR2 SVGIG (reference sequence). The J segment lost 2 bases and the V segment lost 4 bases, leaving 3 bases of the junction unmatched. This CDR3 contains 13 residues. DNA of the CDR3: TGTGCCTGGACTAGCGGCTTCACAGATACGCAGTATTTT. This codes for CAWTSGFTDTQYF.

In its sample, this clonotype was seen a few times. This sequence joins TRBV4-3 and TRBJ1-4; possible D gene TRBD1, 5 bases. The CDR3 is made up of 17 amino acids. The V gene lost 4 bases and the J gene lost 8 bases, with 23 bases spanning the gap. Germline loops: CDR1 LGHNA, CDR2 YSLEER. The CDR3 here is CASSPILPPGKNEKLFF. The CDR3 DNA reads TGCGCCAGCAGCCCAATTCTACCCCCAGGGAAGAACGAAAAACTGTTTTTT.

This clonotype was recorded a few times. CDR3 loop: CASGLVPNTRESYTF. The CDR3 DNA sequence: TGTGCTAGTGGTTTGGTTCCTAACACCAGGGAAAGCTACACCTTC. The chain employs TRBV12-5 and TRBJ1-2, with D possibly being TRBD1 (5 bases). V was shortened by 0 bases and J by 9 bases, with 17 bases between the two germline ends. Germline V gives CDR1 LGHNT, CDR2 FRNRAP. The CDR3 is 15 amino acids.

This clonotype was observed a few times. The CDR3 reads CASSPAGEPIAEAFF. The DNA of the CDR3 is TGTGCCAGCAGCCCAGCCGGGGAACCCATCGCTGAAGCTTTCTTT. This chain uses TRBV7-2 with TRBJ1-1, with no clear D. Deletions cut 5 bases from V and 6 bases from J, with 19 bases between. This CDR3 spans 15 amino acids. Germline loops: CDR1 SGHTA, CDR2 FQGNSA.

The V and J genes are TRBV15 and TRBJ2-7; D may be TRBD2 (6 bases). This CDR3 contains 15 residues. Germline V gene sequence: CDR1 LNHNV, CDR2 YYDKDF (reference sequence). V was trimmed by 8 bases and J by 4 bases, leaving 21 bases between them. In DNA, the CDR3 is TGTGCCACCGTCCGTGGAGGGCGGGGTCAGTACGAGCAGTACTTC. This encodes CATVRGGRGQYEQYF.

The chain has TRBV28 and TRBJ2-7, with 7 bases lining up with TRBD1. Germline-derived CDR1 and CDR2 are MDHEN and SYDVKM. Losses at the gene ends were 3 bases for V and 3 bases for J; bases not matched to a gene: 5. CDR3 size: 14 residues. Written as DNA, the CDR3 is TGTGCCAGCAGTTTGACCGGGACAGTCTACGAGCAGTACTTC. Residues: CASSLTGTVYEQYF.

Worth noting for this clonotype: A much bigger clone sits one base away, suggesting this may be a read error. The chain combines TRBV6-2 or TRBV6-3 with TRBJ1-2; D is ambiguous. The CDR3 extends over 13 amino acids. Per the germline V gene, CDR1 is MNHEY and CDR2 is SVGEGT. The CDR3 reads CASSVGRTSGYSF. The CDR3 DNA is TGTGCCAGCAGTGTCGGCCGTACATCAGGCTACTCCTTC.

As DNA, the CDR3 is TGTGCCAGCAGCCAAGACTACGACTTGCAATGGGAGCAGTTCTTC. Residues: CASSQDYDLQWEQFF. The chain combines TRBV14 with TRBJ2-1; D gene uncertain. This CDR3 has 15 amino acids. Germline V gives CDR1 SGHDN, CDR2 FVKESK. Trimming stripped 0 bases from V and 10 bases from J, with 16 bases between.

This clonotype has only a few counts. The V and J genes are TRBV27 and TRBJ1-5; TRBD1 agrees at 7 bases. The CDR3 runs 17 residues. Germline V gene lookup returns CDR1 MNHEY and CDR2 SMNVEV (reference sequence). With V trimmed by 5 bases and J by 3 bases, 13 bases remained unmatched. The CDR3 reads CASSPGPGTAANQPQHF. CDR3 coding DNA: TGTGCCAGCAGTCCCGGGCCTGGGACAGCGGCCAATCAGCCCCAGCATTTT.

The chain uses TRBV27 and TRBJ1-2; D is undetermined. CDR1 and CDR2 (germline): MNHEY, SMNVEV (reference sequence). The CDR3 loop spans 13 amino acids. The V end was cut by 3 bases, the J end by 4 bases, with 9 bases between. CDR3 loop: CASSLRESYGYTF. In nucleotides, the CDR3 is TGTGCCAGCAGTTTGAGGGAAAGCTATGGCTACACCTTC.

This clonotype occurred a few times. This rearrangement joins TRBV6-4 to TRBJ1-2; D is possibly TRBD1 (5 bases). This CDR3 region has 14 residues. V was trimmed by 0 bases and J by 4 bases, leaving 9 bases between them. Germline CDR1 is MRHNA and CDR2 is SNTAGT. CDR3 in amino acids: CASSDSWDSYGYTF. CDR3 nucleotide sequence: TGTGCCAGCAGTGACTCATGGGACTCCTATGGCTACACCTTC.

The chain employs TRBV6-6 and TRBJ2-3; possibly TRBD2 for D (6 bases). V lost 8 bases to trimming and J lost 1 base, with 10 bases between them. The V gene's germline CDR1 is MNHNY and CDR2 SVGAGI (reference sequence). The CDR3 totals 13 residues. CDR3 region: CASLRRGTDTQYF. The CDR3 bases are TGTGCCAGCCTTCGGAGGGGCACAGATACGCAGTATTTT.

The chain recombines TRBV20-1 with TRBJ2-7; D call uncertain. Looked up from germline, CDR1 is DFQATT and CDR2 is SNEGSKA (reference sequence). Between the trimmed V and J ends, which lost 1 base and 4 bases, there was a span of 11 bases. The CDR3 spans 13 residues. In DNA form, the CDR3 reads TGCAGTGCTAGAGGACTGGTACCATACGAGCAGTACTTC. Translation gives CSARGLVPYEQYF.

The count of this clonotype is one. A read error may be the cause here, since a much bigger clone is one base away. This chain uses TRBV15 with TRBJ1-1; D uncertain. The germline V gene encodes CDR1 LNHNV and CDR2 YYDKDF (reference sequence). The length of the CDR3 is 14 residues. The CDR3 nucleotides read TGTCCCACCAGCAGACTAGATAATCTCGATGAAGCTTTCTTT. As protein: CPTSRLDNLDEAFF. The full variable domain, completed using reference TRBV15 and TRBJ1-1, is DAMVIQNPRYQVTQFGKPVTLSCSQTLNHNVMYWYQQKSSQAPKLLFHYYDKDFNNEADTPDNFQSRRPNTSFCFLDIRSPGLGDTAMYLCPTSRLDNLDEAFFGQGTRLTVV.

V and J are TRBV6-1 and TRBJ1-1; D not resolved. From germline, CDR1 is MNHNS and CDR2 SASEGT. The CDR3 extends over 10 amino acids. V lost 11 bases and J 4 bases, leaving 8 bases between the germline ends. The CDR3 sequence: CAGVGTEAFF. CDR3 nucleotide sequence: TGTGCCGGAGTAGGCACTGAAGCTTTCTTT.